The clone carrying this TCR beta chain was recorded a few times. The CDR3 extends over 15 amino acids. Trimming pared 0 bases from V and 2 bases from J, leaving 10 bases between. The germline gives CDR1 SGHRS, CDR2 YFSETQ. Sample-barcoded 5' priming and a J-beta primer mix drove a second PCR of 7 to 11 cycles. MiXCR, applied by TCRdb to the 5' RACE reads, yields one record per CDR3 protein. The repertoire has 1.5 million to 2 million distinct CDR3 sequences, around half of them found once; the top ten carry more than 2%. This record comes from a study of blood T cells in healthy people across ages. This chain connects TRBV5-1 to TRBJ2-3; TRBD1 might be the D (5 bases). What was sequenced was blood. This TCR derives from a woman between 40 and 50 years old in good health. The CDR3 loop is CASSLEGVNTDTQYF. CDR3 DNA: TGCGCCAGCAGCTTGGAAGGGGTCAACACAGATACGCAGTATTTT. The entire variable domain, with the rest obtained from reference TRBV5-1 and TRBJ2-3, is as follows: KAGVTQTPRYLIKTRGQQVTLSCSPISGHRSVSWYQQTPGQGLQFLFEYFSETQRNKGNFPGRFSGRQFSNSRSEMNVSTLELGDSALYLCASSLEGVNTDTQYFGPGTRLTVL.